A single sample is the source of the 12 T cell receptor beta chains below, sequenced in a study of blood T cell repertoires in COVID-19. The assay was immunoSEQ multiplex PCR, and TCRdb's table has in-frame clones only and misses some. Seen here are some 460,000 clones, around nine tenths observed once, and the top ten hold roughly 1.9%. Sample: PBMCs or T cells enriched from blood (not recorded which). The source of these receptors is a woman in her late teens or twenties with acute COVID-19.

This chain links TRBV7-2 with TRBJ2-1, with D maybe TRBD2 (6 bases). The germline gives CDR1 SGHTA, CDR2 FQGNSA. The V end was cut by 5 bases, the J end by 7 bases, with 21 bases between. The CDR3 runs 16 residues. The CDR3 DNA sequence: TGTGCCAGCAGCCCTCGAACGCCGGGAGTGGGAAATGAGCAGTTCTTC. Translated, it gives CASSPRTPGVGNEQFF. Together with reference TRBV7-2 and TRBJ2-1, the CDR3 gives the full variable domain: GAGVSQSPSNKVTEKGKDVELRCDPISGHTALYWYRQSLGQGLEFLIYFQGNSAPDKSGLPSDRFSAERTGGSVSTLTIQRTQQEDSAVYLCASSPRTPGVGNEQFFGPGTRLTVL.

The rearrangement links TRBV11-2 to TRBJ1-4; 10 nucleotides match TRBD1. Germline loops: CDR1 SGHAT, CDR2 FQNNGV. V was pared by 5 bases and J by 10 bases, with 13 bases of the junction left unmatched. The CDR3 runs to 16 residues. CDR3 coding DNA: TGTGCCAGCAGCGAGGGACAGGGGATAAAAAGAGGAAAACTGTTTTTT. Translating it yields CASSEGQGIKRGKLFF.

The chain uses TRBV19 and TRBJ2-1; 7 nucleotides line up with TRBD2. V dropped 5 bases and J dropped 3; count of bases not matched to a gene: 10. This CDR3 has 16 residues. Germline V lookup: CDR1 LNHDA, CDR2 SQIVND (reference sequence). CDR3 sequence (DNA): TGTGCCAGTAGTTTTGGCGGACTAGTGAGCTACAATGAGCAGTTCTTC. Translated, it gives CASSFGGLVSYNEQFF.

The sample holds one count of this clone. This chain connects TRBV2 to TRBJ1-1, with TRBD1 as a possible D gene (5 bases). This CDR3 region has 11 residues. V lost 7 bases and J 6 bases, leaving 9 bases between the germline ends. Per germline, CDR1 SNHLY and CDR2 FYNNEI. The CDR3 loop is CASTRGAEAFF. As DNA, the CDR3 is TGTGCCAGCACGCGGGGGGCTGAAGCTTTCTTT.

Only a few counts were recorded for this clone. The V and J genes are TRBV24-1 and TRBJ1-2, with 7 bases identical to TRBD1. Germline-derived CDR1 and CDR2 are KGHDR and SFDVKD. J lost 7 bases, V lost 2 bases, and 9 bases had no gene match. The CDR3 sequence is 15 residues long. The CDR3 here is CATSDSRGGGFGYTF. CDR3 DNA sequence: TGTGCCACCAGTGATTCGCGAGGAGGGGGCTTTGGCTACACCTTC.

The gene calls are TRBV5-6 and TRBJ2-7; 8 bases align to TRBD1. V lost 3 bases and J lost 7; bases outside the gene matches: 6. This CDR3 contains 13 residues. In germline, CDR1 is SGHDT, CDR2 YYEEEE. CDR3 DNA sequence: TGTGCCAGCAGCTGGGGACAGGACCGAGAGCAGTACTTC. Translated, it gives CASSWGQDREQYF.

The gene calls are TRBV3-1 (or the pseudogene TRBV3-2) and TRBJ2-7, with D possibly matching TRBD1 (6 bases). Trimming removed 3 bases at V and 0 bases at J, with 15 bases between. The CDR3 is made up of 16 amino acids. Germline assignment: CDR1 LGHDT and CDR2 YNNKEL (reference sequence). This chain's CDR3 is CASSHAIRGPSYEQYF. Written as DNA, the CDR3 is TGTGCCAGCAGCCACGCCATCAGGGGACCCTCCTACGAGCAGTACTTC.

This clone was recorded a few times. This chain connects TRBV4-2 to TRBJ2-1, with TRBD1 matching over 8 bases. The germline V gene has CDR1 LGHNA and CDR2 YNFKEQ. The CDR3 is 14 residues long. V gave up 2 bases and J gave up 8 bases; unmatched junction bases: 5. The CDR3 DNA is TGTGCCAGCAGCCAAAACAGGGGGAGCGATGAGCAGTTCTTC. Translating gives CASSQNRGSDEQFF.

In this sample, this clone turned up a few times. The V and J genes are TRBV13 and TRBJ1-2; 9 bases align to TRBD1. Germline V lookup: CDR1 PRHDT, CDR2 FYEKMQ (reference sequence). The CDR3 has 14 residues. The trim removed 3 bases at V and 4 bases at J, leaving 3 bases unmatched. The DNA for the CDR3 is TGTGCCAGCAGCTTGGACAGGGGTAGCTATGGCTACACCTTC. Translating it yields CASSLDRGSYGYTF.

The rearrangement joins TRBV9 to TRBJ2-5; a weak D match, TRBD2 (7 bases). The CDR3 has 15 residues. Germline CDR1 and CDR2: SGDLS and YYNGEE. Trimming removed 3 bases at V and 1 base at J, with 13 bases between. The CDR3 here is CASSAEGGAQETQYF. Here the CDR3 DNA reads TGTGCCAGCAGCGCCGAGGGGGGGGCCCAAGAGACCCAGTACTTC. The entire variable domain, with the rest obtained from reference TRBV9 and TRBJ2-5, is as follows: DSGVTQTPKHLITATGQRVTLRCSPRSGDLSVYWYQQSLDQGLQFLIQYYNGEERAKGNILERFSAQQFPDLHSELNLSSLELGDSALYFCASSAEGGAQETQYFGPGTRLLVL.

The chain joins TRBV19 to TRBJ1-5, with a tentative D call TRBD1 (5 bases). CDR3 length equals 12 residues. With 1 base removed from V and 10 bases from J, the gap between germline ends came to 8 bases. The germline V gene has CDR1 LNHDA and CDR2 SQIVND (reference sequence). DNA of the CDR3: TGTGCCAGTAGTATAGTTGGGGCTCCCCAGCATTTT. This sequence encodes CASSIVGAPQHF.

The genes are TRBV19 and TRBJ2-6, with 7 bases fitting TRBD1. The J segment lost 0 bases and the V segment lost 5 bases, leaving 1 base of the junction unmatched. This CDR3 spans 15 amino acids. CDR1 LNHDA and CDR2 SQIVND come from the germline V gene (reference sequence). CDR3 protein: CASSRDSSGANVLTF. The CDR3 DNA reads TGTGCCAGTAGTCGGGACAGCTCTGGGGCCAACGTCCTGACTTTC.